These 9 T cell receptor beta chains originate from one sample sequenced in a study of a mutant IDH1 vaccine in newly diagnosed glioma. TCRdb's copy holds only in-frame clones and misses some; the assay was immunoSEQ multiplex PCR. The sample carries some 64,000 clones, under 90% recorded once. The sample's time point: week 11, during vaccination. Vaccinated patients received 300 ug of mutant IDH1 20-mer peptide per dose, with topical imiquimod. These receptors are not linked to any known antigen. Sequenced here: PBMCs, sampled from a glioma patient whose treatment included an IDH1 peptide vaccine. These receptors were collected from a man over 45 with glioma.

This chain connects TRBV6-5 to TRBJ2-3, with D unresolved. With 0 bases removed from V and 2 bases from J, the gap between germline ends came to 3 bases. CDR3 size: 13 residues. Germline-derived CDR1 and CDR2 are MNHEY and SVGAGI. This CDR3 is CASSYSVTDTQYF. DNA for the CDR3: TGTGCCAGCAGTTACTCGGTCACAGATACGCAGTATTTT.

V is TRBV23-1 and J is TRBJ1-1; perhaps TRBD1 as D (5 bases). TRBV23-1 is identified as an open reading frame with a role that is uncertain. This CDR3 is built from 16 residues. Trimming took off 0 bases at V and 7 bases at J, with 18 bases between the two ends. Written as DNA, the CDR3 is TGCGCCAGCAGTCAATCACGGGGGATACAGAGAAGTGAAGCTTTCTTT. It codes for CASSQSRGIQRSEAFF.

This chain links TRBV9 with TRBJ2-2; tentative D call: TRBD1 (5 bases). The V and J ends lost 4 bases and 3 bases respectively, with 13 bases between them. The CDR3 spans 15 residues. Germline CDR1 is SGDLS and CDR2 is YYNGEE. The CDR3 nucleotides are TGTGCCAGCAGCCTGGACATTCGGGACACCGGGGAGCTGTTTTTT. It codes for CASSLDIRDTGELFF.

The CDR3 sequence: CASSLEPGGTQYF. The CDR3 DNA follows: TGTGCCAGCAGCTTAGAACCCGGGGGGACCCAGTACTTC. The chain employs TRBV7-6 and TRBJ2-5; perhaps TRBD2 as D (6 bases). V was pared by 1 base and J by 7 bases, with 10 bases between. The CDR3 runs 13 residues. Germline loops: CDR1 SGHVS, CDR2 FNYEAQ.

The V and J genes are TRBV6-4 and TRBJ1-2, with TRBD1 matching over 7 bases. The CDR3 runs 16 residues. Germline CDR1 MRHNA, CDR2 SNTAGT. V lost 6 bases to trimming and J lost 0 bases; unmatched junction nucleotides: 10. The CDR3 is CASRQGRSGTNYGYTF. The DNA of the CDR3 is TGTGCCAGCAGACAGGGGCGCTCCGGAACTAACTATGGCTACACCTTC.

This chain uses TRBV19 with TRBJ1-1; D is uncertain. Germline values: CDR1 LNHDA, CDR2 SQIVND (reference sequence). V lost 7 bases, J lost 6 bases, and 18 bases lay in between. CDR3 size: 14 residues. This chain's CDR3 is CASIGSRIEPEAFF. Written as DNA, the CDR3 is TGTGCCAGTATTGGATCAAGGATTGAACCTGAAGCTTTCTTT. The entire variable domain, with the rest obtained from reference TRBV19 and TRBJ1-1, is as follows: DGGITQSPKYLFRKEGQNVTLSCEQNLNHDAMYWYRQDPGQGLRLIYYSQIVNDFQKGDIAEGYSVSREKKESFPLTVTSAQKNPTAFYLCASIGSRIEPEAFFGQGTRLTVV.

This chain links TRBV5-5 with TRBJ1-2; D unresolved. The CDR3 is made up of 15 amino acids. Trimming took off 4 bases at V and 0 bases at J, with 13 bases between the two ends. Germline V gene sequence: CDR1 SGHKS, CDR2 YYEKEE (reference sequence). CDR3 sequence (DNA): TGTGCCAGCAGCGCCCTAGGCGGTACTAACTATGGCTACACCTTC. It encodes CASSALGGTNYGYTF.

This clone has a handful of counts. The chain employs TRBV10-3 and TRBJ1-4; D uncertain. CDR1 and CDR2 from the germline V gene are ENHRY and SYGVKD. Deletions cut 6 bases from V and 0 bases from J, with 5 bases between. The CDR3 sequence is 13 residues long. CDR3 coding DNA: TGTGCCATCAGGAGTGCAACTAATGAAAAACTGTTTTTT. The encoded protein is CAIRSATNEKLFF.

This clone was recorded only once. The rearrangement joins TRBV4-1 to TRBJ1-3, with a weak D call TRBD1 (6 bases). The CDR3 sequence is 17 residues long. V lost 4 bases and J lost 1, with 17 bases in between. Germline assignment: CDR1 MGHRA and CDR2 YSYEKL. DNA of the CDR3: TGCGCCAGCAGCCCGAACCCACAGGGAGGATCTGGAAACACCATATATTTT. Translating it yields CASSPNPQGGSGNTIYF.